The clone carrying this T cell receptor (beta chain) was observed a few times. This sample is part of a study of T cells in Graves' hyperthyroidism and ophthalmopathy. TCR beta CDR3 region amplification was performed from RNA transcripts. HTBI primers drove first-round RT-PCR of the TCR CDR3. TCRdb re-analysed the multiplex PCR reads in MiXCR, keeping a single row per CDR3 protein. In the table there are 380,000 or so distinct CDR3 sequences, 11% to 15% of which are singletons. This CDR3 is 18 amino acids long. Unmatched junction bases numbered 5, after V lost 1 base and J lost 0 bases. The germline V gene has CDR1 SGHTA and CDR2 FQGNSA.

The sample consisted of blood. The source of this sequence is a woman aged 25 to 39 with Graves' hyperthyroidism. The chain carries TRBV7-2 and TRBJ2-6; 8 positions match TRBD1. In nucleotides, the CDR3 is TGTGCCAGCAGCTTAGGGCGACAGGGGTCCTCTGGGGCCAACGTCCTGACTTTC. Residues: CASSLGRQGSSGANVLTF.